A single sample gave rise to the 12 T cell receptor beta chains below, sequenced in a study of T-cell memory formation after mild COVID-19. Via MiXCR, TCRdb re-called the 5' RACE reads, giving one row per CDR3 protein. The repertoire holds 560,000 or so distinct CDR3 sequences, with approximately 15% as singletons. The sequencing sample was made of PBMCs or a T cell subset sorted from them (not recorded which). The receptors stem from an adult woman who had mild COVID-19 (a few samples of this study predate the infection). Cell type and time point are not known.

The table lists this clonotype with a few counts. Germline and junction disagree at one end, which may indicate a read error. V usage is TRBV7-9 and J usage is TRBJ2-2, with 8 positions matching TRBD1. The CDR3 is 15 residues long. Germline V gene data show CDR1 as SEHNR and CDR2 as FQNEAQ (reference sequence). The CDR3 spells CAGSSGTGDLGELFF. The CDR3 coding sequence is TGTGCCGGCAGCTCCGGGACAGGCGATCTCGGGGAGCTGTTTTTT.

V is TRBV10-3 and J is TRBJ1-5, with D perhaps TRBD1 (6 bases). CDR1 and CDR2 from the germline V gene are ENHRY and SYGVKD. The CDR3 totals 15 residues. Between the trimmed V and J ends, which lost 0 bases and 1 base, there was a span of 7 bases. This CDR3 is CAISESDRSNQPQHF. CDR3 DNA sequence: TGTGCCATCAGTGAGTCAGACAGGAGCAATCAGCCCCAGCATTTT.

This clonotype was found a few times. This chain uses TRBV9 with TRBJ2-3, with TRBD2 matching 8 bases. J gave up 1 base and V 1 base, and 2 bases lay outside the gene matches. The CDR3 extends over 15 amino acids. Germline CDR1 SGDLS, CDR2 YYNGEE. The CDR3 DNA sequence: TGTGCCAGCAGCGTAAGTAGCGGGGGCACAGATACGCAGTATTTT. It is translated as CASSVSSGGTDTQYF.

The chain is built from TRBV29-1 and TRBJ1-1, with D possibly being TRBD1 (5 bases). The germline V gene has CDR1 SQVTM and CDR2 ANQGSEA. The CDR3 covers 11 residues. V lost 5 bases and J lost 7, with 11 bases in between. The CDR3 coding sequence is TGCAGCGTTCTGACAGTGTATGAAGCTTTCTTT. As protein: CSVLTVYEAFF.

J is TRBJ2-1 and V is TRBV19; no clear D gene. The V gene lost 4 bases and the J gene lost 4 bases, with 11 bases spanning the gap. CDR1 is LNHDA and CDR2 is SQIVND in the germline V gene (reference sequence). This CDR3 comprises 14 residues. CDR3 bases: TGTGCCAGTAGTACCCGCTCGGAGTACAATGAGCAGTTCTTC. Its protein is CASSTRSEYNEQFF.

This clonotype was detected a few times. This rearrangement joins TRBV24-1 to TRBJ2-7, with 7 bases fitting TRBD1. The CDR3 is made up of 13 amino acids. Per the germline V gene, CDR1 is KGHDR and CDR2 is SFDVKD. V trimming: 7 bases; J trimming: 5 bases; junction bases outside the gene matches: 7. The CDR3 is CATSAGGFDEQYF. The CDR3 coding sequence is TGTGCCACCAGCGCAGGGGGATTCGACGAGCAGTACTTC.

This clonotype has more than one count but fewer than ten. The chain combines TRBV21-1 with TRBJ2-6; the table's D call TRBD1 went unverified against the DNA. TRBV21-1 is tagged as a pseudogene. The CDR3 has 18 residues. This CDR3 reads CASSKKEDRISGANVLTF. The DNA for the CDR3 is TGTGCCAGCAGCAAAAAAGAAGACAGAATCTCTGGGGCCAACGTCCTGACTTTC.

This chain uses TRBV30 with TRBJ1-1; TRBD1 matches at 11 bases. The CDR3 covers 13 residues. The germline V gene encodes CDR1 GTSNPN and CDR2 SVGIG (reference sequence). V dropped 8 bases and J dropped 3; count of bases not matched to a gene: 5. The CDR3 region is CAGDRGGDTEAFF. CDR3 in DNA: TGTGCCGGGGACAGGGGGGGGGACACTGAAGCTTTCTTT.

This clonotype came up a few times. At one of its ends the junction is not consistent with the germline gene, which may arise from a read error. The V and J genes are TRBV7-2 and TRBJ2-7; 7 bases fit TRBD1. The germline CDR1 and CDR2 sequences are SGHTA and FQGNSA. The CDR3 sequence is 13 residues long. The CDR3 loop reads CASSLGTDRAHDF. CDR3 in DNA: TGTGCCAGCAGCTTAGGTACCGACAGGGCCCATGACTTC. Looking up the rest from reference TRBV7-2 and TRBJ2-7 gives the full variable domain: GAGVSQSPSNKVTEKGKDVELRCDPISGHTALYWYRQSLGQGLEFLIYFQGNSAPDKSGLPSDRFSAERTGGSVSTLTIQRTQQEDSAVYLCASSLGTDRAHDFGPGTRLTVT.

This clonotype showed up just a few times. The chain recombines TRBV12-3 or TRBV12-4 with TRBJ2-7; D perhaps matches TRBD2 (7 bases). The CDR3 is made up of 15 amino acids. Trimming left V 1 base short and J 2 bases short, with 12 bases between. The CDR3, as DNA: TGTGCCAGCAGTTTAGGGCGGGGGCCAACCTACGAGCAGTACTTC. Its protein is CASSLGRGPTYEQYF.

This clonotype has only a few counts. The chain joins TRBV5-1 to TRBJ2-1; TRBD2 agrees at 12 bases. The CDR3 consists of 16 residues. Germline CDR1 reads SGHRS; CDR2 reads YFSETQ. V was pared by 2 bases and J by 9 bases, with 9 bases of the junction left unmatched. The chain's CDR3 is CASSFSSGGALGEQFF. CDR3 bases: TGCGCCAGCAGCTTCTCTAGCGGGGGGGCCCTAGGTGAGCAGTTCTTC.

This clonotype was found a few times. The chain has TRBV28 and TRBJ2-3; D call uncertain. The CDR3 runs 12 residues. CDR1 and CDR2 from the germline V gene are MDHEN and SYDVKM. The V gene lost 6 bases and the J gene lost 14 bases, with 18 bases spanning the gap. CDR3 protein: CASSSTSLKPYF. The CDR3 DNA follows: TGTGCCAGCAGCTCGACCTCGCTTAAACCGTATTTT.